The 22 T cell receptor beta chains below all came from one sample that was sequenced in a study of Tregs in tolerant kidney transplant recipients. Sequencing was performed with immunoSEQ multiplex PCR; in TCRdb, only in-frame clones are kept and a portion is missing. The repertoire table contains roughly 5,300 clones. The nonmyeloablative bone marrow transplants came from related graft donors, with transient mixed chimerism. The sample was CD4+ T cells from blood (PBMCs), taken 14 months after the transplant. Receptors originate from a human patient who received a combined kidney and bone marrow transplant. Some T cells may trace back to the graft donor.

With respect to this clone: The CDR3 is cut off 3 residues early in the read; its end comes from the germline J gene. The V and J genes are TRBV7-6 and TRBJ2-1; D call uncertain. V lost 5 bases to trimming and J lost 5 bases, with 19 bases between them. CDR1 and CDR2 (germline): SGHVS, FNYEAQ. This CDR3 spans 16 amino acids. The CDR3 bases that were read are TGTGCCAGCAGCCTCTATCTCCCACAGATGAACAATGAG. Translating gives CASSLYLPQMNNE. In full, the CDR3 is CASSLYLPQMNNEQFF.

With respect to this clone: The CDR3 end lies 3 residues beyond the end of the read and is filled in from the germline J gene. The chain joins TRBV6-2 or TRBV6-3 to TRBJ1-3; tentatively, D is TRBD1 (6 bases). V shed 7 bases and J shed 1 base, with 17 bases lying between them. Looked up from germline, CDR1 is MNHEY and CDR2 is SVGEGT. The CDR3 length is 16 residues. The CDR3 here is CASTSSGHRSGNTIYF. Partial CDR3 DNA: TGTGCCAGCACATCGTCGGGACACCGATCTGGAAACACC.

About this clone: The CDR3 end lies 3 residues beyond the end of the read and is filled in from the germline J gene. The rearrangement uses TRBV6-4 and TRBJ2-2, with 10 bases that match TRBD1. V lost 8 bases to trimming and J lost 7 bases; unmatched junction nucleotides: 7. Germline CDR1 reads MRHNA; CDR2 reads SNTAGT. The length of the CDR3 is 14 residues. CDR3 residues: CASSRQGAVGELFF. Partial CDR3 DNA: TGTGCCAGCTCTCGACAGGGGGCAGTCGGGGAG.

Points on this clone: The read halts 3 residues ahead of the CDR3 end, with the missing end drawn from the germline J gene. The chain links TRBV19 to TRBJ2-3; D is perhaps TRBD1 (5 bases). There are 12 residues in the CDR3. Germline V gene lookup returns CDR1 LNHDA and CDR2 SQIVND (reference sequence). CDR3 DNA, as far as it was read: TGTGCCAGTAGTATGGTGCAGGGTCCG. Translating gives CASSMVQGP. The entire CDR3 sequence reads CASSMVQGPQYF.

This CDR3 is CASSPRTSGTDNEQFF. The DNA read from the CDR3 is TGTGCCAGCTCGCCTCGTACTAGCGGGACCGACAATGAG. This chain joins TRBV18 and TRBJ2-1, with TRBD2 matching over 10 bases. The read ends 3 residues shy of where the CDR3 ends; the end is completed using the germline J gene. Germline assignment: CDR1 KGHSH and CDR2 LQKENI. With V trimmed by 6 bases and J by 5 bases, 10 bases remained unmatched. This CDR3 has 16 amino acids.

Its frequency marks this clone as medium-sized. The read ends 3 residues before the CDR3 terminus; that terminus is restored from the germline J gene. The chain joins TRBV20-1 to TRBJ2-7; D possibly corresponds to TRBD2 (6 bases). Germline CDR1 DFQATT, CDR2 SNEGSKA (reference sequence). Deletions cut 2 bases from V and 4 bases from J, with 21 bases between. The CDR3 totals 16 residues. CDR3 sequence: CSARINRRDHLYEQYF. The CDR3 bases that were read are TGCAGTGCTAGAATTAATAGGCGGGATCACCTTTACGAG.

CDR3 sequence reads: CASSNRGDGYTF. CDR3 bases read: TGTGCCAGCAGCAACAGGGGGGATGGC. The chain combines TRBV7-2 with TRBJ1-2; the match to TRBD1 covers 8 bases. Read sequence stops 3 residues before the CDR3 end, and the germline J gene provides the missing end. Germline V gene lookup returns CDR1 SGHTA and CDR2 FQGNSA. After removal of 5 bases from V and 6 bases from J, the junction contained 2 bases not matched to a gene. The CDR3 has 12 amino acids. The variable domain in full, completed from reference TRBV7-2 and TRBJ1-2, reads GAGVSQSPSNKVTEKGKDVELRCDPISGHTALYWYRQSLGQGLEFLIYFQGNSAPDKSGLPSDRFSAERTGGSVSTLTIQRTQQEDSAVYLCASSNRGDGYTFGSGTRLTVV.

Measured by frequency, this clone is medium-sized. CDR3 loop: CAISGVNTEAFF. Partial CDR3 DNA: TGTGCCATCAGTGGCGTGAACACTGAA. The chain couples TRBV10-3 to TRBJ1-1; D gene uncertain. The observed sequence ends 3 residues before the CDR3 terminus, with the missing tail filled in from the germline J gene. The germline V gene encodes CDR1 ENHRY and CDR2 SYGVKD. Trimming took 4 bases from V and 0 from J, leaving 3 bases between them. This CDR3 spans 12 amino acids.

As regards this clone: The CDR3 is cut off 3 residues early in the read; its end comes from the germline J gene. The chain combines TRBV10-3 with TRBJ1-1; D gene ambiguous. Trimming shortened V by 11 bases and J by 1 base, and 8 bases separated the two germline ends. Germline values: CDR1 ENHRY, CDR2 SYGVKD. The CDR3 consists of 11 residues. The CDR3 here is CASRQNTEAFF. The part of the CDR3 DNA that was read is TGTGCCTCTCGACAGAACACTGAA.

This clone is identified as medium-sized from frequency. The read terminates 3 residues before the CDR3 end, so the remaining end is supplied by the germline J gene. The rearrangement uses TRBV29-1 and TRBJ2-7; 9 nucleotides agree with TRBD2. CDR3 size: 13 residues. CDR1 and CDR2 from the germline V gene are SQVTM and ANQGSEA. Germline trimming cut 5 bases from V and 3 bases from J; bases unmatched to any gene: 5. CDR3: CSVRTSVYYEQYF. The CDR3 bases that were read are TGCAGCGTTCGGACTAGCGTATACTACGAG.

As for this clone: The read gets to within 3 residues of the CDR3 end, and the germline J gene fills in the rest. V is TRBV5-1 and J is TRBJ2-7; a weak D match, TRBD1 (6 bases). V was shortened by 1 base and J by 0 bases, with 8 bases between the two germline ends. The CDR3 extends over 14 amino acids. Germline loops: CDR1 SGHRS, CDR2 YFSETQ. The CDR3 spells CASSLQGSSYEQYF. The CDR3 bases that were read are TGCGCCAGCAGCTTGCAGGGGAGCTCCTACGAG.

As concerns this clone: Read data end 3 residues before the CDR3 end; the end is taken from the germline J gene. V and J are TRBV2 and TRBJ1-1; maybe TRBD1 (6 bases). V was trimmed by 10 bases and J by 1 base, leaving 13 bases between them. Germline loops: CDR1 SNHLY, CDR2 FYNNEI. The CDR3 runs to 13 residues. The CDR3 DNA, read in part, is TGTGCCACCGGAATAGGGGGGAACACTGAA. Its protein is CATGIGGNTE. The full CDR3 protein is CATGIGGNTEAFF.

In regard to this clone: The read falls 3 residues short of the CDR3 end, and the missing part is taken from the germline J gene. This chain joins TRBV19 and TRBJ2-3; 7 bases are shared with TRBD1. CDR1 is LNHDA, CDR2 SQIVND, per germline (reference sequence). The CDR3 runs 15 residues. V lost 6 bases to trimming and J lost 5 bases; unmatched junction nucleotides: 11. The part of the CDR3 DNA that was read is TGTGCCAGTAGCCCCCTGAGGGGGCAGAAAGATACG. Residues: CASSPLRGQKDT. The CDR3 in full is CASSPLRGQKDTQYF.

A remark on this clone: The read finishes 3 residues shy of the CDR3 end, and the germline J gene is used to complete it. The chain links TRBV5-1 to TRBJ1-6, with 10 bases that match TRBD1. The J segment lost 9 bases and the V segment lost 2 bases, leaving 2 bases of the junction unmatched. The CDR3 consists of 14 residues. Germline V lookup: CDR1 SGHRS, CDR2 YFSETQ. This CDR3 reads CASSFGTGVSPLHF. The sequenced CDR3 bases are TGCGCCAGCAGCTTCGGGACAGGGGTTTCACCC. The full variable domain, in which reference TRBV5-1 and TRBJ1-6 provide the parts outside the CDR3, is KAGVTQTPRYLIKTRGQQVTLSCSPISGHRSVSWYQQTPGQGLQFLFEYFSETQRNKGNFPGRFSGRQFSNSRSEMNVSTLELGDSALYLCASSFGTGVSPLHFGNGTRLTVT.

The CDR3 DNA, read in part, is TGCAGTGCTAGTCAACCGGGACAGGGTACCTACGAG. This sequence encodes CSASQPGQGTYE. In full, the CDR3 reads CSASQPGQGTYEQYF. This chain links TRBV20-1 with TRBJ2-7, with 9 bases fitting TRBD1. The CDR3 end is not reached by the read, which stops 3 residues before it; the germline J gene fills it in. CDR1 is DFQATT and CDR2 is SNEGSKA in the germline V gene (reference sequence). The CDR3 loop spans 15 amino acids. Losses at the gene ends were 3 bases for V and 2 bases for J; bases not matched to a gene: 8.

To note about this clone: The sequenced fragment ends 3 residues before the CDR3 boundary, so the rest is inferred from the germline J gene. The rearrangement uses TRBV5-1 and TRBJ2-3; 9 bases agree with TRBD2. This CDR3 comprises 15 residues. V gave up 4 bases and J gave up 1 base; unmatched junction bases: 4. Germline CDR1 and CDR2: SGHRS and YFSETQ. The CDR3 loop is CASSISGGRTDTQYF. CDR3 bases read: TGCGCCAGCAGCATAAGCGGGGGGCGCACAGATACG.

Considering frequency, this clone is medium-sized (0.01 to 0.1%). The read ends 3 residues before the CDR3 terminus; that terminus is restored from the germline J gene. V gene TRBV5-4 combines with J gene TRBJ2-3, with 7 bases matching TRBD2. The CDR3 is made up of 14 amino acids. The V gene end was trimmed by 1 base and the J gene end by 2 bases; junction bases not matched to a gene: 1. In germline, CDR1 is SGHNT, CDR2 YYREEE (reference sequence). CDR3 bases read: TGTGCCAGCAGCTTGACTAGCGCCACAGATACG. It translates to CASSLTSATDT. The whole CDR3 is CASSLTSATDTQYF.

Worth noting for this clone: The CDR3 end is not reached by the read, which stops 3 residues before it; the germline J gene fills it in. V gene TRBV20-1 combines with J gene TRBJ2-3; 12 positions match TRBD2. After removal of 6 bases from V and 4 bases from J, the junction contained 5 bases not matched to a gene. In germline, CDR1 is DFQATT, CDR2 SNEGSKA (reference sequence). The CDR3 loop spans 14 amino acids. The DNA read from the CDR3 is TGCAGTGCCCCTCTAGCGGGGGGGCCAGATACG. This gives the protein CSAPLAGGPDT. The entire CDR3 protein is CSAPLAGGPDTQYF.

The CDR3 bases that were read are TGCAGCGCCCAAGGGGGGGCGGGGTCTTACGAG. Translating gives CSAQGGAGSYE. The entire CDR3 reads CSAQGGAGSYEQYF. V is TRBV29-1 and J is TRBJ2-7, with D possibly matching TRBD2 (7 bases). Read sequence stops 3 residues before the CDR3 end, and the germline J gene provides the missing end. The V end lost 7 bases, the J end lost 4 bases, and 20 bases lay between the germline ends. Germline-derived CDR1 and CDR2 are SQVTM and ANQGSEA. This CDR3 is built from 14 residues.

Comments on this clone: Read data end 3 residues before the CDR3 end; the end is taken from the germline J gene. This chain uses TRBV5-4 with TRBJ2-3; possible D gene TRBD1, 6 bases. V lost 6 bases, J lost 5 bases, and 10 bases lay in between. CDR3 length: 12 residues. CDR1 and CDR2 from the germline V gene are SGHNT and YYREEE (reference sequence). CDR3: CASTLTGDTQYF. CDR3 DNA, as far as it was read: TGTGCCAGCACCCTGACAGGAGATACG.

As to this clone: The CDR3 is cut off 3 residues early in the read; its end comes from the germline J gene. The J gene is TRBJ2-6, the V gene TRBV2; D gene uncertain. The germline V gene encodes CDR1 SNHLY and CDR2 FYNNEI. The CDR3 is made up of 14 amino acids. V lost 6 bases and J lost 0, with 6 bases in between. CDR3 in amino acids: CASRNTSGANVLTF. The DNA read from the CDR3 is TGTGCCAGCAGAAACACCTCTGGGGCCAACGTC.

Considering frequency, this clone is medium-sized. The chain's CDR3 is CASSQTNEGNSPLHF. Partial CDR3 DNA: TGCGCCAGCAGCCAAACCAACGAGGGGAATTCACCC. The rearrangement joins TRBV4-1 to TRBJ1-6; tentatively, D is TRBD1 (5 bases). The read comes to an end 3 residues before the CDR3 does, leaving the germline J gene to fill in the end. The ends were cut back, 2 bases at V and 7 bases at J, with 12 bases in the middle. Germline V gene sequence: CDR1 MGHRA, CDR2 YSYEKL. CDR3 size: 15 residues.